The 8 T cell receptor beta chains listed next were all sequenced from one sample in a study of cytomegalovirus exposure and HLA in healthy donors. This PCR relied on a set of 60 Vbeta primers and 13 Jbeta primers. The protocol was immunoSEQ multiplex PCR, while the TCRdb copy is restricted to in-frame clones and leaves out a portion. The table includes about 190,000 clones, more than 80% detected once. The source material was PBMCs. The receptors come from a woman aged 50 to 60 in good health and CMV-seropositive.

The genes are TRBV7-9 and TRBJ2-1; 10 bases agree with TRBD1. CDR1 is SEHNR and CDR2 is FQNEAQ in the germline V gene (reference sequence). V lost 5 bases, J lost 8 bases, and 6 bases stayed unmatched. CDR3 length: 14 residues. The chain's CDR3 is CASSGRDRGDEQFF. CDR3 bases: TGTGCCAGCAGCGGCCGGGACAGGGGCGATGAGCAGTTCTTC.

The CDR3, as DNA: TGTGCCAGCAGCGTAGCTAGCGGGGGGGCGTTGGGAGCAGATACGCAGTATTTT. Translating gives CASSVASGGALGADTQYF. The chain employs TRBV9 and TRBJ2-3; 12 bases are shared with TRBD2. The CDR3 consists of 18 residues. The germline CDR1 and CDR2 sequences are SGDLS and YYNGEE. Trimming removed 0 bases from V and 4 bases from J; junction bases left unmatched: 9.

The chain employs TRBV2 and TRBJ2-7; the match to TRBD1 covers 7 bases. Germline V gene lookup returns CDR1 SNHLY and CDR2 FYNNEI. The CDR3 is made up of 14 amino acids. V gave up 3 bases and J gave up 4 bases; unmatched junction bases: 6. CDR3 sequence reads: CASSDPTGWYEQYF. In DNA form, the CDR3 reads TGTGCCAGCAGTGATCCGACAGGGTGGTACGAGCAGTACTTC.

V usage is TRBV12-5 and J usage is TRBJ1-2; D gene uncertain. Germline loops: CDR1 LGHNT, CDR2 FRNRAP. V dropped 4 bases and J dropped 5 bases, with 5 bases sitting between them. The CDR3 runs 11 residues. The CDR3 region has the DNA TGTGCTAGTGGTTATCCTTATGGCTACACCTTC. Translated: CASGYPYGYTF.

The chain has TRBV5-4 and TRBJ2-1; TRBD2 is a possible D gene (5 bases). Looked up from germline, CDR1 is SGHNT and CDR2 is YYREEE (reference sequence). Trimming left V 2 bases short and J 6 bases short, with 9 bases between. The CDR3 has 13 amino acids. DNA for the CDR3: TGTGCCAGCAGCTTCCCGGGGAGCAATGAGCAGTTCTTC. This translates into CASSFPGSNEQFF.

This chain joins TRBV5-1 and TRBJ2-1, with D perhaps TRBD2 (6 bases). Germline values: CDR1 SGHRS, CDR2 YFSETQ. The CDR3 spans 15 residues. V dropped 4 bases and J dropped 2 bases, with 13 bases sitting between them. The CDR3: CASSTPGVPYNEQFF. The CDR3 coding sequence is TGCGCCAGCAGCACCCCGGGGGTGCCCTACAATGAGCAGTTCTTC.

The chain recombines TRBV5-5 with TRBJ1-2; 9 positions agree with TRBD1. Germline loops: CDR1 SGHKS, CDR2 YYEKEE (reference sequence). The J segment lost 8 bases and the V segment lost 0 bases, leaving 11 bases of the junction unmatched. The CDR3 extends over 16 amino acids. The CDR3 DNA sequence: TGTGCCAGCAGCTTGGAGGGGAAGAGGACAGGGGAGGGCTACACCTTC. Translating gives CASSLEGKRTGEGYTF.

The rearrangement links TRBV7-9 to TRBJ1-6; D unresolved. The CDR3 extends over 14 amino acids. Deletions cut 4 bases from V and 0 bases from J, with 4 bases between. The germline V gene has CDR1 SEHNR and CDR2 FQNEAQ (reference sequence). CDR3 coding DNA: TGTGCCAGCAGCTCCAGCTCCTATAATTCACCCCTCCACTTT. The encoded protein is CASSSSSYNSPLHF. Full variable domain (remainder filled in from reference TRBV7-9 and TRBJ1-6): DTGVSQNPRHKITKRGQNVTFRCDPISEHNRLYWYRQTLGQGPEFLTYFQNEAQLEKSRLLSDRFSAERPKGSFSTLEIQRTEQGDSAMYLCASSSSSYNSPLHFGNGTRLTVT.